This T cell receptor (beta chain) was recorded in a study of OX40 agonist ivuxolimab in advanced cancers. Study summary: Ivuxolimab, an agonist antibody against OX40 (CD134), was given to patients. Patients assigned to dose escalation were diagnosed with hepatocellular carcinoma, melanoma, renal cell or head and neck cancer. Overall study findings and caveats: The CD4+ and CD8+ T cells in the blood had expanded clonally by week 6 at 0.1 to 3.0 mg/kg. The mean number of expanded clones was higher in CD8+ T cells than in CD4+.

CDR1 and CDR2 from the germline V gene are SGHNT and YYREEE (reference sequence). This CDR3 is 17 amino acids long. The V segment lost 0 bases and the J segment 11 bases; nucleotides outside the gene matches: 16. TCRdb keeps only in-frame clones here, not all; method: immunoSEQ multiplex PCR. The table has more than 12,000 clones, 65% to 75% seen once. Points on this clone: The antigen is undetermined.

The sequence came from an adult with an advanced solid tumor such as melanoma, head and neck, liver or kidney cancer. This chain links TRBV5-4 with TRBJ2-5; 10 nucleotides line up with TRBD2. The sequences come from CD4+ or CD8+ T cells sorted from blood, collected in a trial of the OX40 agonist ivuxolimab. The CDR3 region has the DNA TGTGCCAGCAGCTTGGCGGACGAGGGACTAGCGCGCTTAGAGCAGTACTTC. Its translation: CASSLADEGLARLEQYF.